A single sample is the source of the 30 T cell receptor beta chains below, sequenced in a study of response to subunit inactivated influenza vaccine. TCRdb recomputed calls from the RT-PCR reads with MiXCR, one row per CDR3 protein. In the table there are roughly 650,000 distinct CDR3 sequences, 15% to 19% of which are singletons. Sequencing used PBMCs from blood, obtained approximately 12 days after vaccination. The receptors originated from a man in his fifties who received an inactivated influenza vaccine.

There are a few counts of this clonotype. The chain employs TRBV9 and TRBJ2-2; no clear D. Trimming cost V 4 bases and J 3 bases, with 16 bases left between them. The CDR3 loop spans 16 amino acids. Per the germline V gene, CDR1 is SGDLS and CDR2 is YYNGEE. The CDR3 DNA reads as TGTGCCAGCAGCCTCGGTCCGAAGATCGACACCGGGGAGCTGTTTTTT. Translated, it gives CASSLGPKIDTGELFF.

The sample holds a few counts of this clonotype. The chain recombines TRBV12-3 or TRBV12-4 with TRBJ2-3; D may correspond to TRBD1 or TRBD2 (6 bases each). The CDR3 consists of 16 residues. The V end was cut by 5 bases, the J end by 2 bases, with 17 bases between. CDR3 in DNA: TGTGCCAGCAGTGCCCCCGGGGGCGCATTCACAGATACGCAGTATTTT. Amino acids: CASSAPGGAFTDTQYF.

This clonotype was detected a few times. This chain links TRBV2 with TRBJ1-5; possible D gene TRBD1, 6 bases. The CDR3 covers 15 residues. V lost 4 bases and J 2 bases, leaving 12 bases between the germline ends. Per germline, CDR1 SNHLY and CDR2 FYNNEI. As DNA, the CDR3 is TGTGCCAGCAGTGTGGCCAGGGGACGCAATCAGCCCCAGCATTTT. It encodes CASSVARGRNQPQHF. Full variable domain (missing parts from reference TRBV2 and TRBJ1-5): EPEVTQTPSHQVTQMGQEVILRCVPISNHLYFYWYRQILGQKVEFLVSFYNNEISEKSEIFDDQFSVERPDGSNFTLKIRSTKLEDSAMYFCASSVARGRNQPQHFGDGTRLSIL.

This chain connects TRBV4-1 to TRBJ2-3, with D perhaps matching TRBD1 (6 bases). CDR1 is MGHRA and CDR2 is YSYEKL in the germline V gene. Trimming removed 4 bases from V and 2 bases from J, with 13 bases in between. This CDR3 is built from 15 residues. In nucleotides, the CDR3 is TGCGCCAGCAGCCTGATAGGACAGTACACAGATACGCAGTATTTT. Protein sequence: CASSLIGQYTDTQYF.

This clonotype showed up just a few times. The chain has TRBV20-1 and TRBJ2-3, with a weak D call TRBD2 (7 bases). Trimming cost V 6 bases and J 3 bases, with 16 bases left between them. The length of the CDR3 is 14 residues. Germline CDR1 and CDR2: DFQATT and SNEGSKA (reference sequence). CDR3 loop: CSAEAGAGTDTQYF. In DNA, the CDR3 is TGCAGTGCCGAGGCGGGGGCCGGAACAGATACGCAGTATTTT.

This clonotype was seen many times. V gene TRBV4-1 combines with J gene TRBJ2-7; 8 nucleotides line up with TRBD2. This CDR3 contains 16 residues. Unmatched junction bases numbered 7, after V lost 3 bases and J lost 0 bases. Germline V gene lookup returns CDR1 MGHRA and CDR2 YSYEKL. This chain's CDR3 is CASSQRRGADSYEQYF. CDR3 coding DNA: TGCGCCAGCAGCCAGCGGCGGGGGGCCGACTCCTACGAGCAGTACTTC.

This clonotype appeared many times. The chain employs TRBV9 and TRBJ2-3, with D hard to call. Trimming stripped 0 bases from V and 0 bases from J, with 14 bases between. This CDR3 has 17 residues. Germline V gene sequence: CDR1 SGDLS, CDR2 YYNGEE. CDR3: CASSVAPGRLSTDTQYF. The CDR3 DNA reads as TGTGCCAGCAGCGTAGCTCCCGGGCGTCTTAGCACAGATACGCAGTATTTT.

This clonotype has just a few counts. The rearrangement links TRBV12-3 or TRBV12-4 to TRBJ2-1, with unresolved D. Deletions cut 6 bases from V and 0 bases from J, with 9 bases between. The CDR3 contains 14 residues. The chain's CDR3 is CASRTGYSYNEQFF. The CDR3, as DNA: TGTGCCAGCAGGACGGGTTACTCCTACAATGAGCAGTTCTTC.

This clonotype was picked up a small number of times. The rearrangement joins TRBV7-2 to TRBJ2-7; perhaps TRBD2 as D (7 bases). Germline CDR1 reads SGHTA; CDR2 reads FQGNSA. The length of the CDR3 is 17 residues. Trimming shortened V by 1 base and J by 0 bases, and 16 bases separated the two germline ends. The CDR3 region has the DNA TGTGCCAGCAGCTTAGGTGGCGGGGGCAAAGTCTCCTACGAGCAGTACTTC. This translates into CASSLGGGGKVSYEQYF.

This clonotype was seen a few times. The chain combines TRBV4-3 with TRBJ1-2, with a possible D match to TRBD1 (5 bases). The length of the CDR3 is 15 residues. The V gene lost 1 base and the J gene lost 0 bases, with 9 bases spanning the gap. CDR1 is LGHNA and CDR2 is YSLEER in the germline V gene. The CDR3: CASSQGRGSNYGYTF. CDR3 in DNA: TGCGCCAGCAGCCAAGGTCGGGGCTCTAACTATGGCTACACCTTC.

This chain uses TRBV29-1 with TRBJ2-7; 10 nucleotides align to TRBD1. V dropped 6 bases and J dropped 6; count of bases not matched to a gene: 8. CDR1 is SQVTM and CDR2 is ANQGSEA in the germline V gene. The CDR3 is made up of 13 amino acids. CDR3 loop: CSVLRDRGGEQYF. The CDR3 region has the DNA TGCAGCGTCCTTAGGGACAGGGGCGGCGAGCAGTACTTC.

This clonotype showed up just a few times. The DNA of the CDR3 is TGTGCCAGCAGCTTAGGAGTAGATATCGCCTACGAGCAGTACTTC. This translates into CASSLGVDIAYEQYF. V gene TRBV7-2 combines with J gene TRBJ2-7, with D unresolved. Germline V gene data show CDR1 as SGHTA and CDR2 as FQGNSA. This CDR3 spans 15 amino acids. V shed 1 base and J shed 2 bases, with 12 bases lying between them.

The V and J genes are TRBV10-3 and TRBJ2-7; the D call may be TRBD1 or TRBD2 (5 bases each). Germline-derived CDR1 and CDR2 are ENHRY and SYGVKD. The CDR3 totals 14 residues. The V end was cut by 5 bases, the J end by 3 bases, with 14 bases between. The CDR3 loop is CAISIRDGGYEQYF. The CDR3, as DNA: TGTGCCATCAGTATCCGGGACGGAGGCTACGAGCAGTACTTC.

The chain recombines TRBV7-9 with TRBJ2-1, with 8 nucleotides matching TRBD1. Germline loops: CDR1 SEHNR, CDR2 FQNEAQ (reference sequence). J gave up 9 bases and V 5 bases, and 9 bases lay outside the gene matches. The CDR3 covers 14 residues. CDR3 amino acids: CASSPAQGAPEQFF. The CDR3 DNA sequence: TGTGCCAGCAGCCCAGCTCAGGGGGCCCCTGAGCAGTTCTTC.

The CDR3 DNA follows: TGTGCCAGCAGCCTAGGGTCTAGTGCCTACAATGAGCAGTTCTTC. This codes for CASSLGSSAYNEQFF. V gene TRBV11-2 combines with J gene TRBJ2-1; D unresolved. Germline V gives CDR1 SGHAT, CDR2 FQNNGV. The CDR3 sequence is 15 residues long. The ends were cut back, 5 bases at V and 2 bases at J, with 13 bases in the middle.

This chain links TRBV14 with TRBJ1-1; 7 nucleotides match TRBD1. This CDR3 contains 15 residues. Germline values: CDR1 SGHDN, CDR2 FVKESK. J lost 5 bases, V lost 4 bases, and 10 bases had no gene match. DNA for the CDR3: TGTGCCAGCAGCCGATCCAGGGGGGGATCGACTGAAGCTTTCTTT. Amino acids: CASSRSRGGSTEAFF.

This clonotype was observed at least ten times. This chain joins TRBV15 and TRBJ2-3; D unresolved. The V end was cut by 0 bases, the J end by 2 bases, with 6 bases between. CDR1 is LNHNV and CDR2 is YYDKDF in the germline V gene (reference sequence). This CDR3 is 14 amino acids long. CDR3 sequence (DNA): TGTGCCACCAGCAGAGACGGCAACACAGATACGCAGTATTTT. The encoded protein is CATSRDGNTDTQYF.

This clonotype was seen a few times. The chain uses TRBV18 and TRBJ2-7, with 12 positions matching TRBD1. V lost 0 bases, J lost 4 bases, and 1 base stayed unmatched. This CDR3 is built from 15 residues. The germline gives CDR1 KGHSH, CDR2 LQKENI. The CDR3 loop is CASSPPGQGAYEQYF. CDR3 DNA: TGTGCCAGCTCACCACCGGGACAGGGGGCTTACGAGCAGTACTTC.

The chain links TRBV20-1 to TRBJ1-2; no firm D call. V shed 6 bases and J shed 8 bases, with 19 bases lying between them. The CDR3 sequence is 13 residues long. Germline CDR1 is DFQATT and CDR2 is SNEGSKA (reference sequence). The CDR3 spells CSAGGVPPGGYTF. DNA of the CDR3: TGCAGTGCCGGCGGGGTTCCACCAGGAGGCTACACCTTC.

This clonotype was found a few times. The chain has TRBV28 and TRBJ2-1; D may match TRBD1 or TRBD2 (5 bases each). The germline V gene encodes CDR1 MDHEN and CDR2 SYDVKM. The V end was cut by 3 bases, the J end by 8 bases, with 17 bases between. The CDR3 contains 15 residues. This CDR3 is CASSLRDHRRDEQFF. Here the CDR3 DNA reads TGTGCCAGCAGTTTGAGGGACCACAGACGGGATGAGCAGTTCTTC. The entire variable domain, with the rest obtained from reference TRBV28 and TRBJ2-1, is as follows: DVKVTQSSRYLVKRTGEKVFLECVQDMDHENMFWYRQDPGLGLRLIYFSYDVKMKEKGDIPEGYSVSREKKERFSLILESASTNQTSMYLCASSLRDHRRDEQFFGPGTRLTVL.

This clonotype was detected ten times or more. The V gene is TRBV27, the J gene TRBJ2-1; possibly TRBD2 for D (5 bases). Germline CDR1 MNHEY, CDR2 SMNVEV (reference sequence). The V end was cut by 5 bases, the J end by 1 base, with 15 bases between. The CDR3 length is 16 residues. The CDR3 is CASSITRVSSYNEQFF. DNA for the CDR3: TGTGCCAGCAGTATCACTAGGGTATCTTCCTACAATGAGCAGTTCTTC.

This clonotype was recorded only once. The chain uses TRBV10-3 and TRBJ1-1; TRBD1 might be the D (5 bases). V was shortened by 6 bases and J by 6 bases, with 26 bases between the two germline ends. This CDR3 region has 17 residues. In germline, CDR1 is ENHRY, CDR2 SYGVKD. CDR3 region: CAISPGIHSWGVPEAFF. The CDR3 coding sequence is TGTGCCATCAGCCCCGGGATACACAGCTGGGGGGTCCCTGAAGCTTTCTTT.

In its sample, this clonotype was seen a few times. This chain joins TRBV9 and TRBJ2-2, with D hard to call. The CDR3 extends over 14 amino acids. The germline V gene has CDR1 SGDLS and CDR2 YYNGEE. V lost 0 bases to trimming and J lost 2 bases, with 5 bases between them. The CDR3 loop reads CASSVAFNTGELFF. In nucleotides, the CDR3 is TGTGCCAGCAGCGTAGCGTTTAACACCGGGGAGCTGTTTTTT.

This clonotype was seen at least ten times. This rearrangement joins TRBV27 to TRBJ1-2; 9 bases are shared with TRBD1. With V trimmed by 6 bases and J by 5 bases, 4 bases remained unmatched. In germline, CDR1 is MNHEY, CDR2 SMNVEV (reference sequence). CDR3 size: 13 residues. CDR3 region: CASSYGQGYGYTF. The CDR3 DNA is TGTGCCAGCAGCTATGGACAGGGGTATGGCTACACCTTC.

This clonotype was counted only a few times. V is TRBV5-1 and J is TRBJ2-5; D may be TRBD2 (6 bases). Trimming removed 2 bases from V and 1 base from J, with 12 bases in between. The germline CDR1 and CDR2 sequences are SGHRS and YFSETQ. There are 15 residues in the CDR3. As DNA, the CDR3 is TGCGCCAGCAGCTTCGGACTATATAGCCAAGAGACCCAGTACTTC. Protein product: CASSFGLYSQETQYF.

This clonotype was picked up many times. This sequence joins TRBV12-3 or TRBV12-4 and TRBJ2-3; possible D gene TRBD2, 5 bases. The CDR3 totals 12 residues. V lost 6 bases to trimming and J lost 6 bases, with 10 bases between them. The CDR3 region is CASSLDFDTQYF. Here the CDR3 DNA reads TGTGCCAGCAGCCTGGACTTCGATACGCAGTATTTT.

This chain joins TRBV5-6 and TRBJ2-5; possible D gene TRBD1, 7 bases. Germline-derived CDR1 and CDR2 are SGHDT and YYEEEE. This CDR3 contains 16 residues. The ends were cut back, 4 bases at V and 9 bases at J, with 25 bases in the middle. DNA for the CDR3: TGTGCCAGCAGCCCACTACAGGGGATGGGTAGGAGGGCCCAGTACTTC. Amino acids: CASSPLQGMGRRAQYF.

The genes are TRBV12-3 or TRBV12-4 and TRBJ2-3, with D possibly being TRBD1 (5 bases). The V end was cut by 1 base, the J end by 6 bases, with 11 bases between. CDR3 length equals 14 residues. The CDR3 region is CASSLGQIPDTQYF. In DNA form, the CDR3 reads TGTGCCAGCAGTTTAGGACAGATCCCGGATACGCAGTATTTT.

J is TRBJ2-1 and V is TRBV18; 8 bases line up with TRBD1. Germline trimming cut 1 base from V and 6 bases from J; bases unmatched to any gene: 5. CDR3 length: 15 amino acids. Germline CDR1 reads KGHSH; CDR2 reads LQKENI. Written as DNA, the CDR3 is TGTGCCAGCTCACCACGGGGACAGGCGGTCAATGAGCAGTTCTTC. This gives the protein CASSPRGQAVNEQFF.

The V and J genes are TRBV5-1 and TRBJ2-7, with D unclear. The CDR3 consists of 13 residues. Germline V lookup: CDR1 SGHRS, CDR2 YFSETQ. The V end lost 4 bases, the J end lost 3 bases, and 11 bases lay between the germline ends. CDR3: CASSRLGIYEQYF. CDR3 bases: TGCGCCAGCAGCCGACTGGGAATCTACGAGCAGTACTTC.